Each of the 4 T cell receptor beta chains below was sequenced from the same sample in a study of T cell responses to AZD1222 COVID-19 vaccine. Clones were sequenced by immunoSEQ multiplex PCR, and TCRdb holds only the in-frame ones, with some missing. The table includes some 180,000 clones, 85% to 95% detected once. The sequencing here drew on peripheral blood, taken 28 days after the second AZD1222 dose. These TCRs come from an adult who received the AZD1222 COVID-19 vaccine.

The V gene is TRBV6-5, the J gene TRBJ2-3; D tentatively reads TRBD1 or TRBD2 (7 bases each). The CDR3 is made up of 14 amino acids. Germline V lookup: CDR1 MNHEY, CDR2 SVGAGI. V lost 8 bases, J lost 4 bases, and 16 bases lay in between. This CDR3 reads CASQGGLKADTQYF. The CDR3, as DNA: TGTGCCAGCCAGGGGGGGCTGAAAGCAGATACGCAGTATTTT.

The CDR3 DNA sequence: TGTGCCAGCAGTTGGGACAGGGTCTACGAGCAGTACTTC. Protein sequence: CASSWDRVYEQYF. The chain recombines TRBV2 with TRBJ2-7, with 9 bases matching TRBD1. Trimming cost V 5 bases and J 3 bases; bases outside gene matches: 2. The CDR3 length is 13 residues. Germline V gene sequence: CDR1 SNHLY, CDR2 FYNNEI.

This clone was counted once. This sequence joins TRBV5-6 and TRBJ1-2, with TRBD1 as a possible D gene (5 bases). Germline-derived CDR1 and CDR2 are SGHDT and YYEEEE. The CDR3 totals 14 residues. V lost 0 bases and J lost 2, with 8 bases in between. CDR3 sequence reads: CASSLGQGNYGYTF. In DNA, the CDR3 is TGTGCCAGCAGCTTGGGGCAGGGCAACTATGGCTACACCTTC.

This chain uses TRBV18 with TRBJ1-6, with 8 bases matching TRBD1. The length of the CDR3 is 16 residues. V shed 3 bases and J 8 bases; nucleotides not matched to a gene: 9. Germline V gene lookup returns CDR1 KGHSH and CDR2 LQKENI. The CDR3 DNA follows: TGTGCCAGCTCACCCGGACAGGGCCGTAGGGATTCACCCCTCCACTTT. This sequence encodes CASSPGQGRRDSPLHF.